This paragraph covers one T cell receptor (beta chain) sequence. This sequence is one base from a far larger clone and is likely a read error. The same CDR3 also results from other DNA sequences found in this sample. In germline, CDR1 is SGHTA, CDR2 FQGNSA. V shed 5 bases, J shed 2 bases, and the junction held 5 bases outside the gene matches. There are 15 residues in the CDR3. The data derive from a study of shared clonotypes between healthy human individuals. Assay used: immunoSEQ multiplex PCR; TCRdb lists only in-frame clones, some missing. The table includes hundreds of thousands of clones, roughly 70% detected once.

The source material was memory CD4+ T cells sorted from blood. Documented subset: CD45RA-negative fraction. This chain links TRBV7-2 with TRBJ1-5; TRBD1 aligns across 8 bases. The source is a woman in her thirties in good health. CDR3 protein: CASSPRGRGNQPQHF. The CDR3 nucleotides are TGTGCCAGCAGCCCCAGGGGGCGAGGCAATCAGCCCCAGCATTTT.